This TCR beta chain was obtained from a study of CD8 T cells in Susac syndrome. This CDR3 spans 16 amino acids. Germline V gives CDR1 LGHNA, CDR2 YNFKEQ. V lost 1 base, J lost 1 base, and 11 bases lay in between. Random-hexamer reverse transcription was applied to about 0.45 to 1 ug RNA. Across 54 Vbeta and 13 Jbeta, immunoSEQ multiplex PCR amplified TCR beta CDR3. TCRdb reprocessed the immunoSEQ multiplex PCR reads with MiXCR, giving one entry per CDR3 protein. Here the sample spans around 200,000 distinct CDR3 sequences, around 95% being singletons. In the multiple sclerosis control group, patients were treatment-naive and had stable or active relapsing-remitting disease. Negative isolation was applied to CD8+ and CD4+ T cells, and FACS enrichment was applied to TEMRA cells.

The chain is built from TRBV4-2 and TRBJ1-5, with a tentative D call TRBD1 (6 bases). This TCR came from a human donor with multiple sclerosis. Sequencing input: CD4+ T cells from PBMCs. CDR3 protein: CASSQGTGNSNQPQHF. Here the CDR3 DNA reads TGTGCCAGCAGCCAAGGAACAGGGAACAGCAATCAGCCCCAGCATTTT.